The following is a T cell receptor (beta chain) sequence with its context. Its recognized antigen is unknown. Per-base qualities were not stored, and no clone one base away is much larger. These data come from a study of T cells in Graves' hyperthyroidism and ophthalmopathy (dated by TCRdb to between 2018 and 2021). The study in broad terms: Peripheral blood samples were taken at the time of initial diagnosis, prior to any treatment. TCR V-J signatures able to tell the groups apart were searched for in a discovery cohort of around 95 patients, of whom 43 had Graves' ophthalmopathy and under 65 had stable Graves' hyperthyroidism. Whether ophthalmopathy could be predicted prospectively was tested in an independent validation cohort made up of under 20 hyperthyroidism patients plus 17 patients who later progressed to ophthalmopathy. For training and testing, the roughly 97 patients in the discovery cohort were randomly divided in a 7:3 ratio. In addition, the study compared T-cell repertoires in thyroid tissue and in blood from several Graves' hyperthyroidism patients. Following sampling, methimazole starting at 30 mg daily was given to hyperthyroidism patients, and high-dose intravenous methylprednisolone was given to ophthalmopathy patients. According to the paper, TCR Vbeta CDR3 sequencing was carried out on around 140 peripheral blood samples, which came from around 43 ophthalmopathy, about 75 hyperthyroidism and approximately 17 progressor patients.

Stable Graves' hyperthyroidism was defined as the absence of progression to ophthalmopathy over 18 months of follow-up. Hyperthyroidism patients were newly diagnosed, with disease duration under 2 months, and aged 18 to 65 years. The study excluded patients with uncontrolled infections, other autoimmune diseases, pregnancy or lactation. Diagnoses were based on clinical symptoms, serum thyroxine and TRAb, thyroid ultrasound and orbital computed tomography. PBMCs were separated from over 9 ml of fresh peripheral blood using Ficoll-Paque density gradient centrifugation. Total RNA was extracted with Trizol reagent, and quality was checked on an Agilent 2100 Bioanalyzer. Overall results and qualifications from the work: In validation, progression to ophthalmopathy was predicted by the model with approximately 67% sensitivity and nearly 75% specificity, a median of 6.5 months before onset. No statistical method was used to set the sample size in advance, and investigators knew the group allocation. In cross-validation, a model built on a 13 V-J signature told ophthalmopathy apart from stable hyperthyroidism with under 90% sensitivity and roughly 82% specificity, and in testing the same model reached 80%/75%. Most expanded thyroid clonotypes (frequency above 0.001) were also found in blood, which suggests that blood repertoires may mirror thyroid immune responses.

According to the germline V gene (reference sequence), CDR1 reads MNHEY and CDR2 reads SMNVEV. Relative to germline, V is missing 7 bases and J is missing 1 base, with 5 bases of the junction outside any gene match. The CDR3 starts with the cysteine, ends with the phenylalanine, and has 15 residues. Of all the DNA, just the CDR3 is kept, 45 bases in frame from base 1. The TCR beta CDR3 regions were amplified from RNA transcripts. The TCR CDR3 was subjected to a first round of RT-PCR using the HTBI primer set and the Qiagen OneStep RT-PCR kit. Libraries were constructed in a second round of multiplex PCR, after which size selection and purification were carried out. Sequencing of the libraries was done on an Illumina HiSeq2000 using paired-end 100 bp reads. The paper's processing steps were these. SOAPnuke was used to process the raw data, throwing out any read that contained adapters or uncalled bases, had a mean Phred below 15, or lacked an exact constant-primer or identifier match. High-quality paired reads were merged with COPE v1.2.5, and unique nucleotide sequences were defined as clonotypes. MiTCR v1.1 was used to align the clonotypes against IMGT TRBV, TRBD and TRBJ reference segments. Analysis was restricted to V-J combinations with a frequency above 0.0001, which covered about 99% of repertoires. A TCS score was defined as the ratio between F50 (clonal expansion) and ExV (chaos), using BLOSUM62-based TCRdist between CDR3 peptides within each V-J. Welch's t-statistics and random forest reduced 514 V-J features to 10 to 15, which were used in a naive Bayes classifier (R e1071). The public reads were reprocessed in TCRdb via fastp at Q25 and MiXCR, keeping in-frame beta chains. Each CDR3 protein gets just one entry, which takes the most common genes and DNA from the rows behind it. The V and J calls, along with clone size, are taken from TCRdb and not from the paper's own processing. The sample includes some 770,000 distinct CDR3 sequences, with around 17% observed a single time. 8.4% of the sample belongs to the ten largest clones.

This clonotype was obtained from a man between 18 and 29 years old with Graves' hyperthyroidism. This receptor chain uses TRBV27 and TRBJ2-2, and TRBD1 matches 8 of the central bases. The source material was blood. The sequenced DNA: TGTGCCAGCACAGGGGGCATTGAGAACACCGGGGAGCTGTTTTTT. Translated, this gives CASTGGIENTGELFF.